Presented here are 17 T cell receptor beta chains from one specimen sequenced in a study of cytomegalovirus exposure and HLA in healthy donors. With 60 Vbeta and 13 Jbeta primers, the PCR was carried out. Sequencing used immunoSEQ multiplex PCR; TCRdb keeps in-frame clones, though not all of them. The sample records 110,000 or so clones, roughly 72% being singletons. The sample consisted of PBMCs. The receptor source for this set is a middle-aged woman in good health and CMV-seropositive.

The gene calls are TRBV7-2 and TRBJ2-7; possibly TRBD1 for D (6 bases). V shed 2 bases and J shed 3 bases, with 17 bases lying between them. Per the germline V gene, CDR1 is SGHTA and CDR2 is FQGNSA. The length of the CDR3 is 16 residues. CDR3 sequence reads: CASSLNAAAGVYEQYF. The CDR3, as DNA: TGTGCCAGCAGCTTAAATGCCGCCGCAGGGGTCTACGAGCAGTACTTC.

This clone was found a few times. V and J are TRBV7-2 and TRBJ1-6, with D unresolved. Trimming stripped 4 bases from V and 6 bases from J, with 10 bases between. The CDR3 spans 14 residues. CDR1 and CDR2 (germline): SGHTA, FQGNSA. The CDR3 DNA reads as TGTGCCAGCAGCTACGGTGGAGGTAATTCACCCCTCCACTTT. Protein sequence: CASSYGGGNSPLHF.

The V call is TRBV7-3, the J call TRBJ2-7, with a tentative D call TRBD2 (5 bases). In germline, CDR1 is SGHTA, CDR2 FQGTGA. Trimming left V 4 bases short and J 6 bases short, with 13 bases between. The length of the CDR3 is 13 residues. The CDR3 DNA reads as TGTGCCAGCAGCTGGGCTGGAGGCGGCGAGCAGTACTTC. It specifies CASSWAGGGEQYF.

This clone was picked up a small number of times. CDR3 DNA sequence: TGTGCCAGCAGCTTGGGTCAGGGAAGTGGAACAGATACGCAGTATTTT. Protein product: CASSLGQGSGTDTQYF. This sequence joins TRBV5-6 and TRBJ2-3, with D tentatively TRBD1 (5 bases). This CDR3 contains 16 residues. Germline assignment: CDR1 SGHDT and CDR2 YYEEEE. V lost 0 bases, J lost 3 bases, and 14 bases lay in between.

This chain connects TRBV19 to TRBJ2-7, with TRBD2 matching over 10 bases. Looked up from germline, CDR1 is LNHDA and CDR2 is SQIVND (reference sequence). This CDR3 has 15 residues. V trimming: 5 bases; J trimming: 1 base; junction bases outside the gene matches: 5. The CDR3 region is CASSPTSGASYEQYF. The CDR3 DNA follows: TGTGCCAGTAGTCCTACTAGCGGGGCTTCCTACGAGCAGTACTTC. Complete variable domain (other parts from reference TRBV19 and TRBJ2-7): DGGITQSPKYLFRKEGQNVTLSCEQNLNHDAMYWYRQDPGQGLRLIYYSQIVNDFQKGDIAEGYSVSREKKESFPLTVTSAQKNPTAFYLCASSPTSGASYEQYFGPGTRLTVT.

Only a few counts were recorded for this clone. V is TRBV7-9 and J is TRBJ2-6; weak D call: TRBD1 (5 bases). The CDR3 consists of 15 residues. Germline lookup yields CDR1 SEHNR and CDR2 FQNEAQ (reference sequence). Trimming pared 5 bases from V and 1 base from J, leaving 9 bases between. The CDR3 DNA is TGTGCCAGCAGCGTCAGGGTGTCTGGGGCCAACGTCCTGACTTTC. Amino acids: CASSVRVSGANVLTF.

This sequence joins TRBV27 and TRBJ2-1; TRBD1 aligns across 10 bases. Germline V gene sequence: CDR1 MNHEY, CDR2 SMNVEV (reference sequence). The CDR3 extends over 15 amino acids. V lost 8 bases, J lost 8 bases, and 12 bases stayed unmatched. CDR3 nucleotides: TGTGCCAGCGCGAGAGGGACAGGGGCTCGTGATGAGCAGTTCTTC. Protein sequence: CASARGTGARDEQFF.

This clone occurred once. The chain combines TRBV25-1 with TRBJ1-1; 7 bases align to TRBD1. Per the germline V gene, CDR1 is MGHDK and CDR2 is SYGVNS. After removal of 6 bases from V and 8 bases from J, the junction contained 6 bases not matched to a gene. The CDR3 runs to 12 residues. The CDR3 coding sequence is TGTGCCAGCAGCCGCGGGGACAGAGAAGCTTTCTTT. This encodes CASSRGDREAFF.

The chain employs TRBV6-1 and TRBJ2-7; the D gene is possibly TRBD1 (6 bases). Trimming stripped 2 bases from V and 2 bases from J, with 10 bases between. The CDR3 is 14 amino acids. CDR1 and CDR2 (germline): MNHNS, SASEGT. The CDR3 sequence is CASSEQQGPYEQYF. CDR3 nucleotides: TGTGCCAGCAGTGAACAACAGGGACCCTACGAGCAGTACTTC.

The chain joins TRBV6-6 to TRBJ1-1; 8 bases align to TRBD1. The CDR3 sequence is 14 residues long. CDR1 and CDR2 from the germline V gene are MNHNY and SVGAGI (reference sequence). V gave up 5 bases and J gave up 5 bases; unmatched junction bases: 7. CDR3 amino acids: CASSATQGGTEAFF. CDR3 sequence (DNA): TGTGCCAGCAGTGCCACACAGGGGGGGACTGAAGCTTTCTTT.

The chain recombines TRBV7-2 with TRBJ1-2, with TRBD1 as a possible D gene (5 bases). Trimming removed 5 bases at V and 8 bases at J, with 18 bases between. Germline CDR1 is SGHTA and CDR2 is FQGNSA. The CDR3 has 14 amino acids. This chain's CDR3 is CASSPFDSRRGYTF. In nucleotides, the CDR3 is TGTGCCAGCAGCCCGTTCGACAGCAGAAGGGGCTACACCTTC.

The chain recombines TRBV5-1 with TRBJ1-3; the D is unclear. CDR3 length equals 15 residues. Deletions cut 0 bases from V and 0 bases from J, with 7 bases between. CDR1 SGHRS and CDR2 YFSETQ come from the germline V gene. The CDR3 is CASSLAESSGNTIYF. CDR3 nucleotides: TGCGCCAGCAGCTTGGCCGAGTCCTCTGGAAACACCATATATTTT.

V usage is TRBV5-5 and J usage is TRBJ2-3; D is perhaps TRBD2 (6 bases). This CDR3 has 14 amino acids. Trimming left V 4 bases short and J 1 base short, with 10 bases between. Germline V lookup: CDR1 SGHKS, CDR2 YYEKEE (reference sequence). CDR3 residues: CASSLAIRTDTQYF. The CDR3 DNA reads as TGTGCCAGCAGCCTAGCGATACGCACAGATACGCAGTATTTT. Full variable domain (missing parts from reference TRBV5-5 and TRBJ2-3): DAGVTQSPTHLIKTRGQQVTLRCSPISGHKSVSWYQQVLGQGPQFIFQYYEKEERGRGNFPDRFSARQFPNYSSELNVNALLLGDSALYLCASSLAIRTDTQYFGPGTRLTVL.

This chain links TRBV7-8 with TRBJ2-3; possibly TRBD1 for D (5 bases). Trimming cost V 4 bases and J 0 bases, with 20 bases left between them. The length of the CDR3 is 18 residues. In germline, CDR1 is SGHVS, CDR2 FQNEAQ. Here the CDR3 DNA reads TGTGCCAGCAGCTCGAAACCGGCAGGGTTCAGTAGCACAGATACGCAGTATTTT. It encodes CASSSKPAGFSSTDTQYF.

V usage is TRBV2 and J usage is TRBJ2-7; D not resolved. The CDR3 is 13 residues long. Trimming took 4 bases from V and 0 from J, leaving 7 bases between them. Germline CDR1 reads SNHLY; CDR2 reads FYNNEI. Written as DNA, the CDR3 is TGTGCCAGCAGTGCTAAAAACTCCTACGAGCAGTACTTC. Encoded protein: CASSAKNSYEQYF. Complete variable domain (other parts from reference TRBV2 and TRBJ2-7): EPEVTQTPSHQVTQMGQEVILRCVPISNHLYFYWYRQILGQKVEFLVSFYNNEISEKSEIFDDQFSVERPDGSNFTLKIRSTKLEDSAMYFCASSAKNSYEQYFGPGTRLTVT.

The chain recombines TRBV7-2 with TRBJ2-7; D not resolved. Germline V gene lookup returns CDR1 SGHTA and CDR2 FQGNSA. This CDR3 is 14 amino acids long. V was cut by 3 bases and J by 0 bases, with 9 bases left in between. The CDR3 here is CASSFTTSSYEQYF. The CDR3 nucleotides read TGTGCCAGCAGCTTTACTACCAGCTCCTACGAGCAGTACTTC.

The CDR3 sequence is CATSRSAAGQGNYGYTF. The CDR3 bases are TGTGCCACCAGCAGAAGCGCGGCGGGACAGGGAAACTATGGCTACACCTTC. The chain recombines TRBV15 with TRBJ1-2; 9 bases fit TRBD1. Germline V gene sequence: CDR1 LNHNV, CDR2 YYDKDF (reference sequence). V shed 2 bases and J 2 bases; nucleotides not matched to a gene: 9. The CDR3 sequence is 17 residues long.